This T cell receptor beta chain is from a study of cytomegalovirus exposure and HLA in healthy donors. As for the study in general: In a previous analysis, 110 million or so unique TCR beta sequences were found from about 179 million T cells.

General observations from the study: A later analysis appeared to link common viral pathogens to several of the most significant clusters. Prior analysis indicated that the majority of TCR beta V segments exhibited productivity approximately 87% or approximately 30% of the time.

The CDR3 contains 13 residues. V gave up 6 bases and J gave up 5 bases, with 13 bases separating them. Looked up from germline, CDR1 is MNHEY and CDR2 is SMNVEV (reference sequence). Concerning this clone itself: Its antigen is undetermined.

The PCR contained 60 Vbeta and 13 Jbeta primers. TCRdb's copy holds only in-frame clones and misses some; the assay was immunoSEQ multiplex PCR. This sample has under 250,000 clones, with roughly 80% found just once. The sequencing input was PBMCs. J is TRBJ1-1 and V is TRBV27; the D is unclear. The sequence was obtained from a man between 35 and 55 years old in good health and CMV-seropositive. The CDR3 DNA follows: TGTGCCAGCAGGAAAGGACCGGGGACTGAAGCTTTCTTT. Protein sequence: CASRKGPGTEAFF.